Presented here are 20 T cell receptor beta chains from one specimen sequenced in a study of identical twins. TCRdb fed the 5' RACE reads into MiXCR, producing one record per CDR3 protein. The table lists 350,000 to 600,000 distinct CDR3 sequences, 14% of them singletons. The same sample was also used in a study of yellow fever vaccine responses in identical twins.

Sequencing used CD4+ T cells sorted from blood. These receptors were taken from a woman aged 18-35 years in good health.

This clonotype was detected only a few times. The chain recombines TRBV6-1 with TRBJ1-2, with 7 bases aligning to TRBD1. This CDR3 has 13 amino acids. Per the germline V gene, CDR1 is MNHNS and CDR2 is SASEGT. J gave up 6 bases and V 6 bases, and 7 bases lay outside the gene matches. CDR3 region: CASSRTGENGYTF. The CDR3 region has the DNA TGTGCCAGCAGCCGAACAGGGGAGAATGGCTACACCTTC.

This chain uses TRBV7-2 with TRBJ2-7, with 16 bases identical to TRBD2. The CDR3 is 17 amino acids. Trimming at V came to 5 bases and at J to 4 bases, leaving 8 bases not matched to a gene. The germline gives CDR1 SGHTA, CDR2 FQGNSA. CDR3 loop: CASSRPGLAGGLYEQYF. CDR3 sequence (DNA): TGTGCCAGCAGCAGACCGGGACTAGCGGGGGGGCTTTACGAGCAGTACTTC.

The chain joins TRBV5-4 to TRBJ2-1, with no clear D. Per germline, CDR1 SGHNT and CDR2 YYREEE (reference sequence). The CDR3 consists of 12 residues. The V end was cut by 1 base, the J end by 7 bases, with 6 bases between. CDR3: CASSLTQNEQFF. The CDR3 DNA reads as TGTGCCAGCAGCTTGACTCAAAATGAGCAGTTCTTC.

This clonotype was picked up a small number of times. The V and J genes are TRBV20-1 and TRBJ1-1, with D possibly matching TRBD1 (5 bases). The V end lost 2 bases, the J end lost 4 bases, and 8 bases lay between the germline ends. Looked up from germline, CDR1 is DFQATT and CDR2 is SNEGSKA (reference sequence). The CDR3 covers 12 residues. The CDR3 DNA sequence: TGCAGTGCTAGACGTGGGGCCACTGAAGCTTTCTTT. It yields the protein CSARRGATEAFF.

The rearrangement uses TRBV7-2 and TRBJ2-7, with D uncertain. Trimming stripped 0 bases from V and 6 bases from J, with 6 bases between. Germline lookup yields CDR1 SGHTA and CDR2 FQGNSA. This CDR3 region has 12 residues. In DNA, the CDR3 is TGTGCCAGCAGCTTAGCTACGGGCGAGCAGTACTTC. Translated: CASSLATGEQYF.

This clonotype was found a few times. The chain links TRBV18 to TRBJ2-1; 11 bases line up with TRBD1. V was clipped by 3 bases and J by 8 bases; unmatched bases: 3. CDR1 is KGHSH and CDR2 is LQKENI in the germline V gene. There are 14 residues in the CDR3. The CDR3 spells CASSPRTGGYEQFF. For the CDR3, the DNA is TGTGCCAGCTCACCTAGGACAGGGGGCTATGAGCAGTTCTTC. Combining the CDR3 with reference TRBV18 and TRBJ2-1 gives the whole variable domain NAGVMQNPRHLVRRRGQEARLRCSPMKGHSHVYWYRQLPEEGLKFMVYLQKENIIDESGMPKERFSAEFPKEGPSILRIQQVVRGDSAAYFCASSPRTGGYEQFFGPGTRLTVL.

The chain combines TRBV7-2 with TRBJ1-3, with 7 bases that match TRBD1. This CDR3 is 14 amino acids long. CDR1 is SGHTA, CDR2 FQGNSA, per germline. The J segment lost 10 bases and the V segment lost 3 bases, leaving 9 bases of the junction unmatched. The CDR3 nucleotides are TGTGCCAGCAGCTTCGGACAGGCCGGAGGGACCATATATTTT. Its protein product is CASSFGQAGGTIYF.

The chain combines TRBV12-3 or TRBV12-4 with TRBJ2-1; TRBD2 is a possible D gene (5 bases). Trimming left V 8 bases short and J 7 bases short, with 15 bases between. This CDR3 has 13 residues. The CDR3 DNA sequence: TGTGCCAGCCGAGGGCGCAGGAGGAATGAGCAGTTCTTC. Its protein product is CASRGRRRNEQFF.

The gene calls are TRBV7-8 and TRBJ2-3; D could derive from TRBD1 or TRBD2 (5 bases each). The CDR3 has 14 residues. With 4 bases removed from V and 4 bases from J, the gap between germline ends came to 12 bases. Germline lookup yields CDR1 SGHVS and CDR2 FQNEAQ. Here the CDR3 DNA reads TGTGCCAGCAGCTCGGTCCGGGACGCAGATACGCAGTATTTT. Translating gives CASSSVRDADTQYF.

This chain's CDR3 is CSATRGASNYGYTF. As DNA, the CDR3 is TGCAGTGCAACGCGGGGGGCTTCTAACTATGGCTACACCTTC. J is TRBJ1-2 and V is TRBV20-1, with a possible D match to TRBD1 (6 bases). This CDR3 contains 14 residues. The V gene lost 6 bases and the J gene lost 0 bases, with 14 bases spanning the gap. CDR1 is DFQATT and CDR2 is SNEGSKA in the germline V gene (reference sequence).

This chain joins TRBV28 and TRBJ2-6; D is ambiguous. Germline loops: CDR1 MDHEN, CDR2 SYDVKM. The CDR3 contains 12 residues. The germline V and J ends were trimmed by 8 bases and 1 base, with 3 bases remaining between them. CDR3 protein: CASQSGANVLTF. The CDR3 DNA reads TGTGCCAGCCAGTCTGGGGCCAACGTCCTGACTTTC.

V usage is TRBV15 and J usage is TRBJ2-7, with a tentative D call TRBD2 (6 bases). V shed 0 bases and J shed 0 bases, with 12 bases lying between them. From germline, CDR1 is LNHNV and CDR2 YYDKDF (reference sequence). This CDR3 has 16 residues. This chain's CDR3 is CATSRDRTKASYEQYF. DNA of the CDR3: TGTGCCACCAGCAGAGATCGGACTAAAGCCTCCTACGAGCAGTACTTC.

V and J are TRBV28 and TRBJ2-1; tentatively, D is TRBD2 (10 bases). CDR3 length equals 16 residues. Looked up from germline, CDR1 is MDHEN and CDR2 is SYDVKM. Trimming left V 10 bases short and J 4 bases short, with 23 bases between. The CDR3 spells CATVTGGTSVYNEQFF. Written as DNA, the CDR3 is TGTGCCACCGTGACAGGGGGGACTAGCGTGTACAATGAGCAGTTCTTC.

V is TRBV3-1 and J is TRBJ2-7; D gene uncertain. There are 14 residues in the CDR3. Germline-derived CDR1 and CDR2 are LGHDT and YNNKEL (reference sequence). Trimming left V 1 base short and J 0 bases short, with 7 bases between. This CDR3 reads CASSQGLTSYEQYF. The CDR3 bases are TGTGCCAGCAGCCAAGGTCTCACCTCCTACGAGCAGTACTTC.

The V gene is TRBV12-3 or TRBV12-4, the J gene TRBJ1-2; D gene unclear. There are 12 residues in the CDR3. The V and J ends lost 1 base and 7 bases respectively, with 7 bases between them. CDR3 coding DNA: TGTGCCAGCAGTTTAGGGGTGGGTGGCTACACCTTC. Its protein is CASSLGVGGYTF.

This clonotype occurred a few times. The chain recombines TRBV24-1 with TRBJ2-5; tentative D call: TRBD2 (6 bases). Per germline, CDR1 KGHDR and CDR2 SFDVKD. This CDR3 is built from 14 residues. Between the trimmed V and J ends, which lost 9 bases and 4 bases, there was a span of 17 bases. The CDR3 DNA follows: TGTGCCACCCGAGACGGGGGTACAGGAGAGACCCAGTACTTC. Amino acids: CATRDGGTGETQYF.

V and J are TRBV28 and TRBJ2-5; tentatively, D is TRBD2 (6 bases). Germline V gene data show CDR1 as MDHEN and CDR2 as SYDVKM. Trimming pared 5 bases from V and 2 bases from J, leaving 12 bases between. There are 14 residues in the CDR3. The CDR3: CASSRKGLQETQYF. DNA of the CDR3: TGTGCCAGCAGTCGTAAGGGACTTCAAGAGACCCAGTACTTC.

This clonotype was counted a few times. The V and J genes are TRBV2 and TRBJ1-5; D is ambiguous. Trimming pared 2 bases from V and 0 bases from J, leaving 5 bases between. The CDR3 is 14 residues long. Germline V gene sequence: CDR1 SNHLY, CDR2 FYNNEI. The CDR3: CASSEYYSNQPQHF. CDR3 DNA sequence: TGTGCCAGCAGTGAATATTATAGCAATCAGCCCCAGCATTTT.

This clonotype was found once. The chain couples TRBV5-4 to TRBJ2-1, with D unclear. The CDR3 contains 15 residues. Germline assignment: CDR1 SGHNT and CDR2 YYREEE (reference sequence). Trimming removed 2 bases from V and 1 base from J, with 10 bases in between. CDR3 residues: CASSFRRSSYNEQFF. The CDR3 DNA follows: TGTGCCAGCAGCTTCCGGCGCAGTTCCTACAATGAGCAGTTCTTC.

V usage is TRBV20-1 and J usage is TRBJ1-1; D remains unclear. The CDR3 consists of 13 residues. V lost 6 bases, J lost 1 base, and 12 bases lay in between. Per the germline V gene, CDR1 is DFQATT and CDR2 is SNEGSKA (reference sequence). The CDR3 spells CSARMRANTEAFF. The CDR3 DNA is TGCAGTGCCCGGATGAGGGCGAACACTGAAGCTTTCTTT.